This TCR beta chain derives from a study of blood T cell repertoires in COVID-19. Study at large: Samples taken during acute and convalescent COVID-19 were collected in the United States, Italy and Spain. PBMCs, B-cell-depleted T cells, or T cells were the source of the cDNA or gDNA that made up the material.

This CDR3 is built from 17 residues. V was clipped by 3 bases and J by 4 bases; unmatched bases: 11. Germline CDR1 is SGHVS and CDR2 is FNYEAQ. As originally analysed: Counts of nucleated cells, estimated from reference gene primer amplification, were obtained. Assay used: immunoSEQ multiplex PCR; TCRdb lists only in-frame clones, some missing. Clone size and the V and J calls come from that table; the DNA yielded D and trimming. The sample contains 85,000 to 95,000 clones, about 82% of which appear only once. The genes are TRBV7-6 and TRBJ1-3; 8 bases align to TRBD1. The specimen was peripheral blood. This sequence was found in a human donor in a cohort sampled during active COVID-19. CDR3 residues: CASSFLMTGAEGNTIYF. The CDR3 region has the DNA TGTGCCAGCAGCTTTCTAATGACAGGGGCAGAAGGAAACACCATATATTTT.